The 32 T cell receptor beta chains listed next were all sequenced from one sample in a study of molecular identifiers for immune sequencing clone quantification. TCRdb ran MiXCR on the PCR reads and lists one entry per CDR3 protein. The data show approximately 10,000 distinct CDR3 sequences, with approximately 19% seen just once and over 1.5% held by the top ten. Input material: naive CD8+ T cells from blood, with Jurkat cell RNA spiked in. The subset is: FACS-sorted CD8+CD4-CCR7+CD45RA+ naive T cells. Source of these receptors: a human donor in good health. Some libraries in this study had Jurkat cell RNA spiked in.

On this clonotype: Given a much more abundant clone one base away, this may be a read error. This chain links TRBV27 with TRBJ2-7; TRBD2 matches at 11 bases. The germline V gene encodes CDR1 MNHEY and CDR2 SMNVEV (reference sequence). The junction had 4 bases not matched to a gene; V was cut back by 5 bases and J by 4 bases. The CDR3 is made up of 14 amino acids. This CDR3 is CASSLGTSGYEQYF. In nucleotides, the CDR3 is TGTGCCAGCAGTCTAGGGACTAGCGGATACGAGCAGTACTTC.

This clonotype was picked up a small number of times. The rearrangement joins TRBV6-5 to TRBJ2-1; D is unclear. The ends were cut back, 2 bases at V and 9 bases at J, with 14 bases in the middle. There are 14 residues in the CDR3. The germline V gene has CDR1 MNHEY and CDR2 SVGAGI. CDR3: CASSYVWENGEQFF. The CDR3 DNA reads TGTGCCAGCAGTTACGTCTGGGAAAACGGTGAGCAGTTCTTC.

This clonotype was observed at least ten times. The chain uses TRBV24-1 and TRBJ2-2; no definite D call. CDR3 length: 18 residues. Trimming took off 4 bases at V and 6 bases at J, with 23 bases between the two ends. Looked up from germline, CDR1 is KGHDR and CDR2 is SFDVKD. The CDR3, as DNA: TGTGCCACCAGTGACACGAGGAAGGGTGGGGTCTCGGCCGGGGAGCTGTTTTTT. Protein: CATSDTRKGGVSAGELFF.

This clonotype rates as medium-sized. The rearrangement joins TRBV6-9 to TRBJ1-4, with D perhaps TRBD1 (6 bases). The CDR3 extends over 17 amino acids. The V gene lost 2 bases and the J gene lost 3 bases, with 16 bases spanning the gap. Per germline, CDR1 MNHGY and CDR2 SVAAGI. The CDR3, as DNA: TGTGCCAGCAGTTATAGCATGAGGGGGGCGTCTAATGAAAAACTGTTTTTT. It yields the protein CASSYSMRGASNEKLFF.

Judged by abundance, this clonotype is medium-sized. The gene calls are TRBV7-9 and TRBJ1-1, with D perhaps matching TRBD1 (5 bases). V was pared by 8 bases and J by 2 bases, with 9 bases between. The CDR3 spans 12 residues. Germline lookup yields CDR1 SEHNR and CDR2 FQNEAQ (reference sequence). The CDR3 coding sequence is TGTGCCAGCCGAGACAGCAACACTGAAGCTTTCTTT. Its protein product is CASRDSNTEAFF. Full variable domain (remainder filled in from reference TRBV7-9 and TRBJ1-1): DTGVSQNPRHKITKRGQNVTFRCDPISEHNRLYWYRQTLGQGPEFLTYFQNEAQLEKSRLLSDRFSAERPKGSFSTLEIQRTEQGDSAMYLCASRDSNTEAFFGQGTRLTVV.

By sample share, this clonotype is medium-sized (0.01 to 0.1%). The V and J genes are TRBV28 and TRBJ2-7; 9 bases map to TRBD1. This CDR3 is 13 amino acids long. The J segment lost 4 bases and the V segment lost 7 bases, leaving 5 bases of the junction unmatched. Germline CDR1 is MDHEN and CDR2 is SYDVKM. In DNA form, the CDR3 reads TGTGCCAGCACCCCGACAGGGGGATACGAGCAGTACTTC. Its protein is CASTPTGGYEQYF.

This clonotype is medium-sized (0.01 to 0.1%) in the sample. The rearrangement uses TRBV19 and TRBJ2-1; no clear D gene. The CDR3 is 13 residues long. The germline CDR1 and CDR2 sequences are LNHDA and SQIVND (reference sequence). Trimming took off 1 base at V and 7 bases at J, with 8 bases between the two ends. CDR3 bases: TGTGCCAGTAGTATAGTGGAAGGGAATGAGCAGTTCTTC. It encodes CASSIVEGNEQFF.

About this clonotype itself: This may stem from a read error, because a much larger clone lies one nucleotide away. The rearrangement uses TRBV6-5 and TRBJ2-2; D perhaps matches TRBD2 (6 bases). This CDR3 spans 13 amino acids. Germline lookup yields CDR1 MNHEY and CDR2 SVGAGI. The CDR3 DNA is TGTGCCAGCAGTTACGTGTCTGCCGGGGGGCTGTTTTTT. This codes for CASSYVSAGGLFF.

In its sample, this clonotype was seen a few times. This chain links TRBV7-9 with TRBJ2-3, with 7 nucleotides matching TRBD2. This CDR3 comprises 12 residues. CDR1 and CDR2 from the germline V gene are SEHNR and FQNEAQ (reference sequence). V shed 6 bases and J 9 bases; nucleotides not matched to a gene: 6. CDR3 in amino acids: CASSSGGTTQYF. In DNA, the CDR3 is TGTGCCAGCAGTTCCGGGGGGACCACGCAGTATTTT.

This clonotype is labeled as medium-sized. The J gene is TRBJ2-7, the V gene TRBV28; D assignment may be TRBD1 or TRBD2 (5 bases each). V was shortened by 5 bases and J by 0 bases, with 14 bases between the two germline ends. CDR1 MDHEN and CDR2 SYDVKM come from the germline V gene. The CDR3 totals 15 residues. The CDR3 region has the DNA TGTGCCAGCAGTCCGATCCGGGACGACTCCTACGAGCAGTACTTC. It is translated as CASSPIRDDSYEQYF.

This clonotype was picked up a small number of times. The chain combines TRBV6-2 or TRBV6-3 with TRBJ2-1; 9 bases match TRBD1. CDR3 length: 15 residues. Germline CDR1 is MNHEY and CDR2 is SVGEGT. V gave up 6 bases and J gave up 10 bases; unmatched junction bases: 13. CDR3 bases: TGTGCCAGCAGCCAACGACAGGGGGGGAATTTAGAGCAGTTCTTC. Protein: CASSQRQGGNLEQFF.

The rearrangement uses TRBV23-1 and TRBJ2-1; TRBD1 agrees at 7 bases. TRBV23-1 is filed as an ORF, its function uncertain. The CDR3 loop spans 16 amino acids. V lost 0 bases and J lost 3; bases outside the gene matches: 5. CDR3 sequence: CASSQSKGGLYNEQFF. The CDR3 DNA reads TGCGCCAGCAGTCAATCTAAAGGGGGCCTCTACAATGAGCAGTTCTTC.

This clonotype ranks as medium-sized (0.01 to 0.1%). The rearrangement joins TRBV19 to TRBJ2-7, with D possibly matching TRBD1 (6 bases). Trimming pared 5 bases from V and 3 bases from J, leaving 11 bases between. Germline V gives CDR1 LNHDA, CDR2 SQIVND (reference sequence). CDR3 size: 13 residues. CDR3 nucleotide sequence: TGTGCCAGTAGTCACAGGGTACTCTACGAGCAGTACTTC. Amino acids: CASSHRVLYEQYF.

The chain combines TRBV27 with TRBJ1-5; no definite D call. The CDR3 totals 12 residues. The V end was cut by 4 bases, the J end by 9 bases, with 10 bases between. From germline, CDR1 is MNHEY and CDR2 SMNVEV (reference sequence). The CDR3 region is CASSSMRGPQHF. The CDR3 nucleotides are TGTGCCAGCAGTTCCATGCGTGGGCCCCAGCATTTT.

This clonotype qualifies as medium-sized. The chain has TRBV7-2 and TRBJ1-2; no reliable D call. The CDR3 consists of 16 residues. V lost 0 bases and J 1 base, leaving 12 bases between the germline ends. Looked up from germline, CDR1 is SGHTA and CDR2 is FQGNSA. The CDR3 protein is CASSLAPAGYNYGYTF. The CDR3 bases are TGTGCCAGCAGCTTAGCGCCGGCAGGTTATAACTATGGCTACACCTTC.

In regard to this clonotype: A single base separates this from a much larger clone, so it may be a read error. The CDR3: CASSPFFGFETQYF. DNA for the CDR3: TGTGCCAGCAGCCCTTTTTTCGGGTTCGAGACCCAGTACTTC. The J gene is TRBJ2-5, the V gene TRBV14; no clear D. Germline CDR1 reads SGHDN; CDR2 reads FVKESK. This CDR3 has 14 amino acids. The V gene lost 4 bases and the J gene lost 5 bases, with 14 bases spanning the gap.

As regards this clonotype: This may be a read error, as it is one base from a much larger clone. The rearrangement joins TRBV5-3 to TRBJ2-7, with TRBD1 matching 8 bases. TRBV5-3 is recorded as an ORF, its role being uncertain. With 8 bases clipped from V and 4 bases from J, the junction kept 17 bases outside the gene matches. The CDR3 is 16 amino acids. CDR3: CASGLVTGQAKYEQYF. The CDR3 DNA reads TGTGCCAGCGGCCTCGTAACGGGACAGGCAAAGTACGAGCAGTACTTC.

Ten or more counts support this clonotype. This chain links TRBV5-8 with TRBJ1-2; no firm D call. The CDR3 is made up of 14 amino acids. The germline V and J ends were trimmed by 4 bases and 5 bases, with 15 bases remaining between them. The germline V gene has CDR1 SGHTS and CDR2 YDEGEE. DNA for the CDR3: TGTGCCAGCAGCCCGACGACCGATCAATATGGCTACACCTTC. Residues: CASSPTTDQYGYTF.

By sample share, this clonotype is medium-sized. The rearrangement joins TRBV7-6 to TRBJ1-5; D uncertain. In germline, CDR1 is SGHVS, CDR2 FNYEAQ. The V gene lost 5 bases and the J gene lost 5 bases, with 16 bases spanning the gap. The CDR3 has 15 amino acids. The CDR3 DNA reads as TGTGCCAGCAGCCCAAGACCAGGACCAGATCAGCCCCAGCATTTT. This encodes CASSPRPGPDQPQHF. The complete variable domain, with remaining parts taken from reference TRBV7-6 and TRBJ1-5, reads GAGVSQSPRYKVTKRGQDVALRCDPISGHVSLYWYRQALGQGPEFLTYFNYEAQQDKSGLPNDRFSAERPEGSISTLTIQRTEQRDSAMYRCASSPRPGPDQPQHFGDGTRLSIL.

In this sample, this clonotype is medium-sized. The rearrangement joins TRBV13 to TRBJ2-2, with D perhaps matching TRBD1 (5 bases). Germline-derived CDR1 and CDR2 are PRHDT and FYEKMQ (reference sequence). V was clipped by 3 bases and J by 1 base, with 9 bases between them. This CDR3 has 15 residues. The CDR3 spells CASSFPTENTGELFF. The DNA for the CDR3 is TGTGCCAGCAGCTTCCCGACAGAGAACACCGGGGAGCTGTTTTTT.

In its sample, this clonotype is medium-sized. This chain uses TRBV6-7 with TRBJ2-6; tentative D call: TRBD1 (6 bases). Being an ORF, TRBV6-7 has a function that is uncertain. The germline V and J ends were trimmed by 7 bases and 0 bases, with 13 bases remaining between them. The CDR3 is 16 residues long. The CDR3 sequence: CASKNRASSGANVLTF. The CDR3 DNA is TGTGCCAGCAAAAACAGGGCAAGCTCTGGGGCCAACGTCCTGACTTTC.

This clonotype counts as medium-sized. This chain connects TRBV7-9 to TRBJ2-6; D gene uncertain. Trimming stripped 0 bases from V and 0 bases from J, with 9 bases between. The CDR3 runs 17 residues. The germline V gene has CDR1 SEHNR and CDR2 FQNEAQ (reference sequence). CDR3 residues: CASSLAGTVSGANVLTF. CDR3 DNA sequence: TGTGCCAGCAGCTTAGCGGGAACGGTCTCTGGGGCCAACGTCCTGACTTTC. The full variable domain, completed using reference TRBV7-9 and TRBJ2-6, is DTGVSQNPRHKITKRGQNVTFRCDPISEHNRLYWYRQTLGQGPEFLTYFQNEAQLEKSRLLSDRFSAERPKGSFSTLEIQRTEQGDSAMYLCASSLAGTVSGANVLTFGAGSRLTVL.

The rearrangement joins TRBV6-5 to TRBJ2-5, with D perhaps matching TRBD2 (6 bases). V shed 6 bases and J shed 0 bases, with 23 bases lying between them. Looked up from germline, CDR1 is MNHEY and CDR2 is SVGAGI. The CDR3 loop spans 18 amino acids. CDR3 nucleotides: TGTGCCAGCAGCCCAGTTCCACCGGGACTGCCGTACCAAGAGACCCAGTACTTC. It codes for CASSPVPPGLPYQETQYF.

This clonotype is medium-sized by share. The rearrangement joins TRBV20-1 to TRBJ2-3; 7 bases map to TRBD2. Germline-derived CDR1 and CDR2 are DFQATT and SNEGSKA (reference sequence). J gave up 2 bases and V 6 bases, and 11 bases lay outside the gene matches. This CDR3 is 15 amino acids long. This CDR3 is CSAPKRRDYTDTQYF. Written as DNA, the CDR3 is TGCAGTGCCCCGAAGAGACGGGACTACACAGATACGCAGTATTTT.

This clonotype qualifies as medium-sized (0.01 to 0.1%). The rearrangement links TRBV10-2 to TRBJ1-1; D uncertain. V lost 5 bases and J 7 bases, leaving 17 bases between the germline ends. The germline gives CDR1 WSHSY, CDR2 SAAADI. The CDR3 length is 14 residues. CDR3 in DNA: TGCGCCAGCAGTAACCGGGCCGATGGCGTTGAAGCTTTCTTT. Its translation is CASSNRADGVEAFF.

The sample holds a few counts of this clonotype. V is TRBV7-8 and J is TRBJ2-3, with 8 bases lining up with TRBD2. This CDR3 spans 18 amino acids. V shed 5 bases, J shed 4 bases, and the junction held 17 bases outside the gene matches. CDR1 is SGHVS, CDR2 FQNEAQ, per germline. The CDR3 DNA is TGTGCCAGCAGCCCAACCTTCGGGAGGGCCTCATGGGCAGATACGCAGTATTTT. This sequence encodes CASSPTFGRASWADTQYF. The variable domain in full, completed from reference TRBV7-8 and TRBJ2-3, reads GAGVSQSPRYKVAKRGQDVALRCDPISGHVSLFWYQQALGQGPEFLTYFQNEAQLDKSGLPSDRFFAERPEGSVSTLKIQRTQQEDSAVYLCASSPTFGRASWADTQYFGPGTRLTVL.

This clonotype has only a few counts. This may come from a read error, since a much larger clone is one base off. The V call is TRBV9, the J call TRBJ2-1; D gene ambiguous. The V and J ends lost 4 bases and 6 bases respectively, with 20 bases between them. The length of the CDR3 is 16 residues. CDR1 and CDR2 from the germline V gene are SGDLS and YYNGEE. The CDR3 spells CASSPPPNGPLNEQFF. CDR3 DNA sequence: TGTGCCAGCAGCCCCCCGCCTAACGGACCCCTCAATGAGCAGTTCTTC.

About this clonotype itself: This sequence may be a read error, since a much larger clone differs from it by one base. The V and J genes are TRBV7-3 and TRBJ2-3; D is possibly TRBD2 (5 bases). V dropped 3 bases and J dropped 4 bases, with 11 bases sitting between them. This CDR3 contains 14 residues. Looked up from germline, CDR1 is SGHTA and CDR2 is FQGTGA. This CDR3 is CASSFWTQSDTQYF. CDR3 nucleotides: TGTGCCAGCAGCTTCTGGACTCAATCAGATACGCAGTATTTT.

This clonotype occurred a few times. This sequence joins TRBV25-1 and TRBJ2-7, with TRBD2 matching over 8 bases. The length of the CDR3 is 14 residues. The germline CDR1 and CDR2 sequences are MGHDK and SYGVNS. V lost 7 bases, J lost 3 bases, and 8 bases stayed unmatched. The CDR3 reads CASMGWREDYEQYF. The CDR3 DNA sequence: TGTGCCAGCATGGGTTGGCGGGAGGACTACGAGCAGTACTTC.

In this sample, this clonotype is medium-sized. The chain combines TRBV9 with TRBJ2-3; 15 bases map to TRBD2. V dropped 4 bases and J dropped 1; count of bases not matched to a gene: 7. Germline CDR1 and CDR2: SGDLS and YYNGEE. The CDR3 totals 18 residues. The CDR3 reads CASSPGLAGGPRTDTQYF. The CDR3 bases are TGTGCCAGCAGCCCGGGACTAGCGGGAGGCCCGCGCACAGATACGCAGTATTTT.

This clonotype appeared a few times. It may be a read error: a sequence one base away is much more abundant. V and J are TRBV10-3 and TRBJ2-7; TRBD1 matches 9 bases. Germline-derived CDR1 and CDR2 are ENHRY and SYGVKD. V lost 0 bases to trimming and J lost 2 bases; unmatched junction nucleotides: 2. The CDR3 runs to 15 residues. The CDR3 nucleotides are TGTGCCATCAGTGAGTCCCGGGACAGGGCCTACGAGCAGTACTTC. Protein sequence: CAISESRDRAYEQYF.

This clonotype was observed a few times. The chain carries TRBV5-1 and TRBJ2-2, with D unclear. Germline V gene lookup returns CDR1 SGHRS and CDR2 YFSETQ. This CDR3 contains 12 residues. The V and J ends lost 3 bases and 7 bases respectively, with 7 bases between them. CDR3 nucleotide sequence: TGCGCCAGCAGCTCTACTTTCGGGGAGCTGTTTTTT. Translating it yields CASSSTFGELFF.